This TCR beta chain was retrieved from a study of shared T cell receptors in the human thymus. Clones were sequenced by immunoSEQ multiplex PCR, and TCRdb holds only the in-frame ones, with some missing. The top ten hold approximately 0.0097% of the sample, which has hundreds of thousands of clones, more than 70% seen once. The length of the CDR3 is 14 residues. CDR1 and CDR2 from the germline V gene are LGHNA and YSLEER. Trimming left V 1 base short and J 6 bases short, with 13 bases between. A further study also used this sample, focusing on human thymus T cells. As that report states: Resections were taken during corrective heart surgery, and the thymus tissue came from these. The authors found apparently biased V and J gene usage in thymic and blood repertoires. Thymic repertoires from unrelated individuals overlapped highly, related research reported.

This sequence was found in a boy younger than two with a congenital heart defect. This chain links TRBV4-3 with TRBJ2-7; possibly TRBD1 for D (6 bases). The sequencing input was thymocytes. The CDR3 nucleotides read TGCGCCAGCAGCCAAGCTTGGGGGCAGGTCGAGCAGTACTTC. Its translation: CASSQAWGQVEQYF.